The next 6 T cell receptor beta chains were all read from a single sample in a study of blood T cells in healthy people across ages (dated by TCRdb to 2015 to 2017). To prepare the library, 5' RACE was applied. Sequencing relied on an Illumina HiSeq 2500. A second PCR of roughly 7 to 11 cycles was performed with a sample-barcoded 5' primer and a J-beta primer mix. TCRdb reworked the public reads: Q25 trimming with fastp, MiXCR clone assembly, productive beta chains retained. Rows matching on CDR3 protein sequence are summarized as one entry with the most common DNA and genes. Counted in this sample were around 1.5 million distinct CDR3 sequences; approximately 59% of them appeared once. About 6.7% of the sample belongs to the ten largest clones. The sequenced sample consisted of blood. These receptors all come from a man between 18 and 29 years old in good health.

The chain carries TRBV6-2 or TRBV6-3 and TRBJ1-6, with TRBD1 matching 7 bases. Trimming removed 6 bases from V and 14 bases from J; junction bases left unmatched: 4. CDR3 length: 11 amino acids. CDR1 is MNHEY and CDR2 is SVGEGT in the germline V gene. CDR3: CASRHGQALHF. In nucleotides, the CDR3 is TGTGCCAGCAGACACGGACAGGCCCTCCACTTT.

The chain has TRBV20-1 and TRBJ2-5, with 8 bases aligning to TRBD1. The V gene's germline CDR1 is DFQATT and CDR2 SNEGSKA (reference sequence). V lost 3 bases to trimming and J lost 9 bases; unmatched junction nucleotides: 18. This CDR3 is 16 amino acids long. The CDR3 sequence: CSASDYLTGDSRAQYF. In DNA, the CDR3 is TGCAGTGCTAGCGATTATCTGACAGGGGATAGCAGGGCCCAGTACTTC.

The CDR3 DNA follows: TGTGCCAGCAGCTCCTGGGACAGGAGCGAGCAGTACTTC. This gives the protein CASSSWDRSEQYF. The chain uses TRBV7-2 and TRBJ2-5; 8 nucleotides align to TRBD1. TRBJ2-7 explains the end of the DNA better; the J call may be wrong. The CDR3 is 13 amino acids. CDR1 is SGHTA, CDR2 FQGNSA, per germline.

The sample holds a few counts of this clonotype. V usage is TRBV29-1 and J usage is TRBJ2-5; weak D call: TRBD1 (6 bases). Trimming pared 4 bases from V and 1 base from J, leaving 19 bases between. Per the germline V gene, CDR1 is SQVTM and CDR2 is ANQGSEA. This CDR3 spans 16 amino acids. For the CDR3, the DNA is TGCAGCGTTGTGGGGGTCGGTGGACAGTTCCAAGAGACCCAGTACTTC. Translated: CSVVGVGGQFQETQYF. The full variable domain, rest sourced from reference TRBV29-1 and TRBJ2-5, is SAVISQKPSRDICQRGTSLTIQCQVDSQVTMMFWYRQQPGQSLTLIATANQGSEATYESGFVIDKFPISRPNLTFSTLTVSNMSPEDSSIYLCSVVGVGGQFQETQYFGPGTRLLVL.

This clonotype was seen a handful of times. The rearrangement links TRBV29-1 to TRBJ2-5; D might be TRBD2 (5 bases). The assigned J gene may be wrong: the sequence end matches TRBJ2-7 better. The CDR3 length is 13 residues. Germline V lookup: CDR1 SQVTM, CDR2 ANQGSEA. The CDR3 nucleotides are TGCAGCGTATCTCGGGGAAGATCCTACGAGCAGTACTTC. It encodes CSVSRGRSYEQYF.

The chain has TRBV9 and TRBJ2-7, with unresolved D. The length of the CDR3 is 15 residues. Germline loops: CDR1 SGDLS, CDR2 YYNGEE. Trimming took off 0 bases at V and 1 base at J, with 11 bases between the two ends. The CDR3 region is CASSVAYGQSYEQYF. The CDR3 bases are TGTGCCAGCAGCGTAGCGTATGGGCAGTCCTACGAGCAGTACTTC.